A selection of T cell receptor beta chains follows, all from one sample in a study of cytotoxic CD8 clonotypes in ibrutinib-treated CLL. Produced via immunoSEQ multiplex PCR; TCRdb's table is partial and in-frame only. Of more than 12,000 clones in the sample, roughly 68% are singletons; the top ten hold approximately 12%. This material consisted of PBMCs, taken before ibrutinib treatment. These receptors were collected from a human donor with chronic lymphocytic leukemia. CDR3s include the opening cysteine and the closing phenylalanine or tryptophan. Clone size is shown for a subset of rows, as once, few, many or a class of expanded clone.

cdr3_length	clone_size	v_call	cdr3_aa
13	-	TRBV27	CASGLGTGYGYTF
15	-	TRBV7-9	CASSLAGRDRETQYF
15	-	TRBV10-3	CAISETSGANNEQFF
13	-	TRBV18	CASSPVPGETQYF
13	-	TRBV19	CASSIDRMAGVFF
15	few	TRBV7-8	CASSLTGGSGYGYTF
12	-	TRBV5-1	CASRDSAYGYTF
13	-	TRBV2	CASNLAEDNEQFF
16	-	TRBV5-6	CASNTQSRGRVDTQYF
15	-	TRBV2	CASSVVLAGSGELFF
14	-	TRBV4-1	CASSQRQGYTEAFF
15	-	TRBV7-8	CASSLAGGMNTEAFF
15	-	TRBV19	CASSTGLLKGNEQFF
14	-	TRBV10-3	CAIATKSGSNEQFF
15	once	TRBV7-9	CASSLAGGGSSPLHF
14	-	TRBV11-2	CASSLRPSQETQYF
17	-	TRBV29-1	CSVEVPAQGGLGYGYTF
14	-	TRBV6-5	CASRWRGNTGELFF
18	-	TRBV7-9	CASSLDPGQGLGNSPLHF
14	-	TRBV5-4	CASSFKPGETGFVF
15	few	TRBV5-1	CASSLRGEYNSPLHF
18	once	TRBV5-1	CASSLGAGLSSGANVLTF
12	-	TRBV6-5	CASSYGNSPLHF